A single sample is the source of the 8 T cell receptor beta chains below, sequenced in a study of blood T cells in healthy people across ages. A sample-barcoded 5' primer and a J-beta primer mix were used in a second PCR of roughly 7 to 11 cycles. TCRdb reanalysed the 5' RACE reads using MiXCR and keeps one entry per CDR3 protein. The table has 800,000 or so distinct CDR3 sequences, less than 60% seen once; the top ten hold approximately 18%. The sample was blood. Receptors originate from a man aged 80 or over in good health.

This rearrangement joins TRBV20-1 to TRBJ2-1, with TRBD2 identical over 12 bases. Germline V lookup: CDR1 DFQATT, CDR2 SNEGSKA (reference sequence). J lost 0 bases, V lost 2 bases, and 8 bases had no gene match. This CDR3 is 18 amino acids long. CDR3 bases: TGCAGTGCTAGAATAGGGCTAGCGGGGGGGAGCTCCTACAATGAGCAGTTCTTC. Translation: CSARIGLAGGSSYNEQFF.

The chain employs TRBV14 and TRBJ2-6, with D tentatively TRBD1 or TRBD2 (5 bases each). The CDR3 extends over 17 amino acids. CDR1 and CDR2 from the germline V gene are SGHDN and FVKESK. Trimming cost V 0 bases and J 0 bases, with 9 bases left between them. DNA of the CDR3: TGTGCCAGCAGCCAAGATGTGAGGGGCTCTGGGGCCAACGTCCTGACTTTC. Protein sequence: CASSQDVRGSGANVLTF. Drawing the rest from reference TRBV14 and TRBJ2-6, the complete variable domain is EAGVTQFPSHSVIEKGQTVTLRCDPISGHDNLYWYRRVMGKEIKFLLHFVKESKQDESGMPNNRFLAERTGGTYSTLKVQPAELEDSGVYFCASSQDVRGSGANVLTFGAGSRLTVL.

This clonotype occurred many times. The chain combines TRBV4-1 with TRBJ2-1; D remains unclear. The closer fit of TRBJ2-7 to the DNA end suggests the J call may be wrong. The CDR3 is 17 amino acids. Germline CDR1 and CDR2: MGHRA and YSYEKL. CDR3 sequence reads: CASSQDPRGSSYNEQYF. Written as DNA, the CDR3 is TGCGCCAGCAGCCAAGATCCCCGCGGAAGCTCCTACAATGAGCAGTACTTC.

V usage is TRBV4-1 and J usage is TRBJ2-4, with D perhaps matching TRBD2 (6 bases). The V end was cut by 0 bases, the J end by 2 bases, with 8 bases between. The CDR3 length is 15 residues. Germline-derived CDR1 and CDR2 are MGHRA and YSYEKL. The CDR3 coding sequence is TGCGCCAGCAGCCAAGACCGGGGGACCAAAAACATTCAGTACTTC. The encoded protein is CASSQDRGTKNIQYF.

The gene calls are TRBV15 and TRBJ2-6; D unresolved. CDR3 length equals 15 residues. Per germline, CDR1 LNHNV and CDR2 YYDKDF (reference sequence). V dropped 8 bases and J dropped 2 bases, with 13 bases sitting between them. DNA for the CDR3: TGTGCCACCCCCGTGTACCAGACTGGGGCCAACGTCCTGACTTTC. This encodes CATPVYQTGANVLTF.

The CDR3 DNA reads as TGCAGTGCTAGAGATCGGGCAGGGGGCCCAGAGACCCAGTACTTC. Translation: CSARDRAGGPETQYF. The chain combines TRBV20-1 with TRBJ2-7; 8 bases fit TRBD1. The J call may be incorrect, as the DNA end agrees better with TRBJ2-5. CDR1 is DFQATT, CDR2 SNEGSKA, per germline (reference sequence). The CDR3 covers 15 residues.

This clonotype was detected only a few times. The V and J genes are TRBV21-1 and TRBJ2-5. TRBV21-1 corresponds to a pseudogene. The CDR3 totals 13 residues. The CDR3 nucleotides read TGTGCCAGCAGAATAGCGGATCAAGAGACCCAGTACTTC. Its protein product is CASRIADQETQYF.

This clonotype was picked up many times. CDR3 bases: TGCAGCGTTGAAGTCCGGTCCCGGGGAGAGACCCAGTACTTC. This codes for CSVEVRSRGETQYF. The chain has TRBV29-1 and TRBJ2-5; D perhaps matches TRBD2 (5 bases). CDR3 length equals 14 residues. V was shortened by 1 base and J by 4 bases, with 13 bases between the two germline ends. CDR1 is SQVTM, CDR2 ANQGSEA, per germline.